Shown below are 8 T cell receptor beta chains from a single sample sequenced in a study of T-cell reconstitution after alpha-beta-depleted transplantation in children. The study's findings and limits: Fresh T-cell production supplied most of the T-cell counts and diversity seen one year after transplant.

Library preparation (for TCRbeta) was performed with unique molecular identifiers. TCRdb re-analysed the PCR reads in MiXCR, keeping a single row per CDR3 protein. This table has 250,000 to 300,000 distinct CDR3 sequences, over 7.5% appearing once. No antigen has been assigned to these receptors. This specimen consisted of peripheral blood, obtained 360 days after TCRalphabeta/CD19-depleted stem cell transplant. Receptor source: a female patient aged 2-10 years who had a stem cell transplant for Fanconi anemia, so the T cells may come from the graft donor.

There are a few counts of this clonotype. V usage is TRBV7-2 and J usage is TRBJ1-5, with TRBD1 identical over 8 bases. This CDR3 region has 15 residues. Germline V gives CDR1 SGHTA, CDR2 FQGNSA. Trimming removed 5 bases from V and 4 bases from J; junction bases left unmatched: 7. CDR3 DNA sequence: TGTGCCAGCAGCGTCGGACAGGGCCATAATCAGCCCCAGCATTTT. Protein: CASSVGQGHNQPQHF.

Ten or more counts support this clonotype. The V and J genes are TRBV4-2 and TRBJ1-2, with unresolved D. The CDR3 spans 16 residues. Trimming pared 4 bases from V and 6 bases from J, leaving 21 bases between. CDR1 and CDR2 from the germline V gene are LGHNA and YNFKEQ. CDR3 region: CASSPVGGEVVDGYTF. In DNA, the CDR3 is TGTGCCAGCAGCCCCGTTGGTGGGGAGGTTGTCGATGGCTACACCTTC.

Many counts were recorded for this clonotype. V and J are TRBV20-1 and TRBJ2-7; 8 bases align to TRBD2. CDR1 DFQATT and CDR2 SNEGSKA come from the germline V gene (reference sequence). The CDR3 runs to 16 residues. V gave up 3 bases and J gave up 7 bases; unmatched junction bases: 17. The CDR3 nucleotides read TGCAGTGCTAGGAAGAGAGGGGGGACTAGGTTGGGTGAGCAGTACTTC. This codes for CSARKRGGTRLGEQYF.

This clonotype has just a few counts. CDR3 bases: TGTGCCAGCTCACTCCGAGGGGAGAATTCACCCCTCCACTTT. Amino acid sequence: CASSLRGENSPLHF. This chain links TRBV18 with TRBJ1-6; D may be TRBD1 (5 bases). V was pared by 4 bases and J by 7 bases, with 11 bases between. CDR1 KGHSH and CDR2 LQKENI come from the germline V gene. The length of the CDR3 is 14 residues. The full variable domain, completed using reference TRBV18 and TRBJ1-6, is NAGVMQNPRHLVRRRGQEARLRCSPMKGHSHVYWYRQLPEEGLKFMVYLQKENIIDESGMPKERFSAEFPKEGPSILRIQQVVRGDSAAYFCASSLRGENSPLHFGNGTRLTVT.

This clonotype was recorded at least ten times. V gene TRBV7-9 combines with J gene TRBJ2-2; TRBD1 matches at 8 bases. Germline CDR1 SEHNR, CDR2 FQNEAQ (reference sequence). With V trimmed by 2 bases and J by 10 bases, 9 bases remained unmatched. The CDR3 has 15 residues. The CDR3 region has the DNA TGTGCCAGCAGCTTAACGACAGGGGTAGAGGAGGAGCTGTTTTTT. Protein: CASSLTTGVEEELFF. Complete variable domain (other parts from reference TRBV7-9 and TRBJ2-2): DTGVSQNPRHKITKRGQNVTFRCDPISEHNRLYWYRQTLGQGPEFLTYFQNEAQLEKSRLLSDRFSAERPKGSFSTLEIQRTEQGDSAMYLCASSLTTGVEEELFFGEGSRLTVL.

The sample holds many counts of this clonotype. V gene TRBV15 combines with J gene TRBJ1-1, with 8 nucleotides matching TRBD1. Germline-derived CDR1 and CDR2 are LNHNV and YYDKDF (reference sequence). The V segment lost 5 bases and the J segment 1 base; nucleotides outside the gene matches: 12. The CDR3 contains 17 residues. The CDR3 DNA sequence: TGTGCCACCAGCTGGACAGGGTGGGGGATGAAGAACACTGAAGCTTTCTTT. It yields the protein CATSWTGWGMKNTEAFF.

This clonotype was counted ten times or more. The rearrangement joins TRBV18 to TRBJ2-3, with D unresolved. CDR1 and CDR2 (germline): KGHSH, LQKENI. This CDR3 contains 11 residues. Trimming took 8 bases from V and 3 from J, leaving 6 bases between them. Written as DNA, the CDR3 is TGTGCCAGCAGCCCGACAGATACGCAGTATTTT. Translation: CASSPTDTQYF.

V is TRBV6-1 and J is TRBJ2-7; 8 bases line up with TRBD2. From germline, CDR1 is MNHNS and CDR2 SASEGT. Trimming removed 11 bases from V and 3 bases from J; junction bases left unmatched: 9. The CDR3 spans 13 residues. The chain's CDR3 is CASEAGGHYEQYF. CDR3 bases: TGTGCCTCGGAGGCGGGGGGACACTACGAGCAGTACTTC.